This TCR beta chain was found in a study of shared clonotypes between healthy human individuals. Method: immunoSEQ multiplex PCR; TCRdb's copy keeps in-frame clones and lacks some. Of 2 million to 2.5 million clones in the sample, under 95% are singletons; the top ten hold around 0.37%. Germline CDR1 is MGHRA and CDR2 is YSYEKL. Trimming took 0 bases from V and 0 from J, leaving 9 bases between them. This CDR3 is built from 16 residues. Sequenced sample: naive CD4+ T cells from PBMCs. Sample subset: CD45RA+ positively selected. The chain has TRBV4-1 and TRBJ1-5; D gene ambiguous. This receptor was identified in a man younger than 35 in good health. Some clones in this sample may be carry-over from other donors' samples. CDR3 DNA: TGCGCCAGCAGCCAAGATTCAGACTATAGCAATCAGCCCCAGCATTTT. Protein: CASSQDSDYSNQPQHF.